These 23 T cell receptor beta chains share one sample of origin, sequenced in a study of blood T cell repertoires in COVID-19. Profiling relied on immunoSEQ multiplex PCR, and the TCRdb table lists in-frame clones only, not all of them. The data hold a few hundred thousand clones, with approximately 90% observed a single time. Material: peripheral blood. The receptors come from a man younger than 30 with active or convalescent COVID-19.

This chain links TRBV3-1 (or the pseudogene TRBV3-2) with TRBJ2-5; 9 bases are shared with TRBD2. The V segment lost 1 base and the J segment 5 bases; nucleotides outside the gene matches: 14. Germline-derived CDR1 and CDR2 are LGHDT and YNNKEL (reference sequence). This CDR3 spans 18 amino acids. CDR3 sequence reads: CASSQAHVGAGGAETQYF. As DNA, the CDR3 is TGTGCCAGCAGCCAAGCTCACGTGGGAGCGGGGGGTGCGGAGACCCAGTACTTC.

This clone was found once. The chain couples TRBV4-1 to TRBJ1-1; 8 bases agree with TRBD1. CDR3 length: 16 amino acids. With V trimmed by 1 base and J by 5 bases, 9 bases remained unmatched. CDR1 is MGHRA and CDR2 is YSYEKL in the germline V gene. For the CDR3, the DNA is TGCGCCAGCAGCCAAGTAGTTGGGCAGGGGGCAACTGAAGCTTTCTTT. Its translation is CASSQVVGQGATEAFF.

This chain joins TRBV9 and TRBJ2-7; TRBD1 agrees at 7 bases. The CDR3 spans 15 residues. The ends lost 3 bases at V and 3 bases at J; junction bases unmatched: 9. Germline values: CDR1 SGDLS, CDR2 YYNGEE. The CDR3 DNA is TGTGCCAGCAGCGCCCACCTGGGACAGAGCTACGAGCAGTACTTC. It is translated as CASSAHLGQSYEQYF.

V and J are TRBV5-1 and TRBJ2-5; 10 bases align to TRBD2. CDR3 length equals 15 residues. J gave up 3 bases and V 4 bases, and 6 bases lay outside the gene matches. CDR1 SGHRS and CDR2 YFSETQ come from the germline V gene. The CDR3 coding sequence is TGCGCCAGCAGCGGAGCGGGGGGGGCCGAAGAGACCCAGTACTTC. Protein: CASSGAGGAEETQYF.

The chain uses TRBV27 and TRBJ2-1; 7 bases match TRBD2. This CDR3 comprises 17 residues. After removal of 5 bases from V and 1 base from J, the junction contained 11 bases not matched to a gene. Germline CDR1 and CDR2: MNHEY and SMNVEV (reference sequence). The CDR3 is CASSPLISGESYNEQFF. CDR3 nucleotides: TGTGCCAGCAGTCCTTTAATCAGCGGGGAGTCCTACAATGAGCAGTTCTTC.

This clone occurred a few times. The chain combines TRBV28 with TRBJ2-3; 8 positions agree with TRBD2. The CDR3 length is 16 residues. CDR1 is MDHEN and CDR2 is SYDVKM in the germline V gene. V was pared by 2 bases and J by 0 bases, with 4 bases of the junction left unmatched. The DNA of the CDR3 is TGTGCCAGCAGTTTAAGCGGGAGAAGTAGCACAGATACGCAGTATTTT. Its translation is CASSLSGRSSTDTQYF.

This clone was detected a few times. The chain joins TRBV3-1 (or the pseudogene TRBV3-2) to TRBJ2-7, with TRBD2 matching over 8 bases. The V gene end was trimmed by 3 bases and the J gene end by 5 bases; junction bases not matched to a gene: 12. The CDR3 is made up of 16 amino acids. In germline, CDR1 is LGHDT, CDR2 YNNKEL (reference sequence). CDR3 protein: CASSHRPGLGNHEQYF. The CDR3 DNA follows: TGTGCCAGCAGCCACCGACCGGGACTAGGTAACCACGAGCAGTACTTC.

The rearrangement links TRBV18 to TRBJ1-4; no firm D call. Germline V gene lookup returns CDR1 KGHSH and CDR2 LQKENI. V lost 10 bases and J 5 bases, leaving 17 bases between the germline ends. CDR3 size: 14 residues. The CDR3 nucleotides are TGTGCCACCACACCGGCCAGCGGAAATGAAAAACTGTTTTTT. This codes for CATTPASGNEKLFF.

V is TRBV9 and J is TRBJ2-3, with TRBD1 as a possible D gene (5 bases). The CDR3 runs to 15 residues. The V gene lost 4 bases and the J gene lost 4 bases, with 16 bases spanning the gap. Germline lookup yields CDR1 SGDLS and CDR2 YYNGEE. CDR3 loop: CASSLQGGRADTQYF. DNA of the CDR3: TGTGCCAGCAGCCTTCAGGGTGGTCGGGCAGATACGCAGTATTTT. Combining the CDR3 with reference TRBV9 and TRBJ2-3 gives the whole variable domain DSGVTQTPKHLITATGQRVTLRCSPRSGDLSVYWYQQSLDQGLQFLIQYYNGEERAKGNILERFSAQQFPDLHSELNLSSLELGDSALYFCASSLQGGRADTQYFGPGTRLTVL.

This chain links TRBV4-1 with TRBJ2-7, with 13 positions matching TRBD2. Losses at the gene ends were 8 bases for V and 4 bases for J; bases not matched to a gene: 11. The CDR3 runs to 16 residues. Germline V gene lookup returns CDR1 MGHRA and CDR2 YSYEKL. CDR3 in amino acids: CASGPGLAGLGYEQYF. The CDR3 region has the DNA TGCGCCAGCGGACCGGGACTAGCGGGATTGGGGTACGAGCAGTACTTC.

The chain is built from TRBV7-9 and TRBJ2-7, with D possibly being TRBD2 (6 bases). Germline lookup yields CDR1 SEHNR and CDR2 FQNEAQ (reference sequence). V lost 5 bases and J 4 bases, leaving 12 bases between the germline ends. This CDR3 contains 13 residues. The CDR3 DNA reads TGTGCCAGCAGCCGATCGGGAGATTACGAGCAGTACTTC. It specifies CASSRSGDYEQYF.

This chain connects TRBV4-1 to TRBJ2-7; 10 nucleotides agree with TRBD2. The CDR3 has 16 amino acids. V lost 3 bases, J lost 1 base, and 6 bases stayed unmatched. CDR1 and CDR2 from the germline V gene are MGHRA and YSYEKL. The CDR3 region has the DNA TGCGCCAGCAGCCAGTCTGGGACTAGCGCATCCTACGAGCAGTACTTC. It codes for CASSQSGTSASYEQYF.

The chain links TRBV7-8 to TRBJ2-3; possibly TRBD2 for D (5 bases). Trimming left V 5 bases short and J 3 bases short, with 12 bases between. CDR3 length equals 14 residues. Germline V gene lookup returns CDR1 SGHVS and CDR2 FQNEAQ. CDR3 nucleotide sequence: TGTGCCAGCAGCCCCTTATCGGGGACAGATACGCAGTATTTT. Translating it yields CASSPLSGTDTQYF.

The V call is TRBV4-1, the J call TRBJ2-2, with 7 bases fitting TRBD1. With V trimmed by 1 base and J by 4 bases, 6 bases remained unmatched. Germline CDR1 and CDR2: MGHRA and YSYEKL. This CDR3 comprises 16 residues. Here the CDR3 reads CASSQGLDRRTGELFF. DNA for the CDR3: TGCGCCAGCAGCCAAGGCCTGGACAGGCGCACCGGGGAGCTGTTTTTT.

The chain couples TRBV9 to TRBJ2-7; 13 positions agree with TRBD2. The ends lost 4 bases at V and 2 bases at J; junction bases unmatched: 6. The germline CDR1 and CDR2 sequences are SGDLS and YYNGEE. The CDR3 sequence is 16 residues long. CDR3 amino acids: CASSRGTSGTPYEQYF. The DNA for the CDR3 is TGTGCCAGCAGCAGAGGGACTAGCGGGACACCCTACGAGCAGTACTTC.

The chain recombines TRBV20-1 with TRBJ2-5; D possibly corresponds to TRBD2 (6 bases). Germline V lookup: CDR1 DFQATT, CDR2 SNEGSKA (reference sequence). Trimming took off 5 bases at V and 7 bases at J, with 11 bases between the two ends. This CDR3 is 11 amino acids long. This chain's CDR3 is CSAREIGTQYF. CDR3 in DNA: TGCAGTGCTCGGGAGATAGGGACCCAGTACTTC.

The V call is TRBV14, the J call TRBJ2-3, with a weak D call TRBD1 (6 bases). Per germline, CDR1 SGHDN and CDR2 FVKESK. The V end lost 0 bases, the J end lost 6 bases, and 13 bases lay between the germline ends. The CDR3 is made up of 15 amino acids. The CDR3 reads CASSQDQGGPDTQYF. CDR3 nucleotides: TGTGCCAGCAGCCAAGATCAAGGGGGACCCGATACGCAGTATTTT.

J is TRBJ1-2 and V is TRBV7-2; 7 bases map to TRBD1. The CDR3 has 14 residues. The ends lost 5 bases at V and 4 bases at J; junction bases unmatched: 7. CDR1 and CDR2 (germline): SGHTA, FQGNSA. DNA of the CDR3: TGTGCCAGCAGCGCCTTGACAGGGACCTATGGCTACACCTTC. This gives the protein CASSALTGTYGYTF.

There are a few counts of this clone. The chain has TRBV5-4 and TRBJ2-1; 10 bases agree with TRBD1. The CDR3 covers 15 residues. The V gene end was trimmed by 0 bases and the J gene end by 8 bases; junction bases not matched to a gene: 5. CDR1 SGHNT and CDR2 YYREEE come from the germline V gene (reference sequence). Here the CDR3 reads CASSLGQGAVDEQFF. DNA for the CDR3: TGTGCCAGCAGCTTGGGACAGGGGGCGGTTGATGAGCAGTTCTTC.

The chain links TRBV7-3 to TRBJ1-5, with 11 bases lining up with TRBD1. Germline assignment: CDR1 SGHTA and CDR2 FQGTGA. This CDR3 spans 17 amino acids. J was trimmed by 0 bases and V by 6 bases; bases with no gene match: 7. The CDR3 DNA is TGTGCCAGCAGTGGGGACAGGGGGAGTTATAGCAATCAGCCCCAGCATTTT. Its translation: CASSGDRGSYSNQPQHF. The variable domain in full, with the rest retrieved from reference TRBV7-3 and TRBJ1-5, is GAGVSQTPSNKVTEKGKYVELRCDPISGHTALYWYRQSLGQGPEFLIYFQGTGAADDSGLPNDRFFAVRPEGSVSTLKIQRTERGDSAVYLCASSGDRGSYSNQPQHFGDGTRLSIL.

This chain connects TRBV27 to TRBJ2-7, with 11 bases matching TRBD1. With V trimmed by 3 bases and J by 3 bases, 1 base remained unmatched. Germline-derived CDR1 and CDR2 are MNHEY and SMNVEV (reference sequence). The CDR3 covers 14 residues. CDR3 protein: CASSLGQGDYEQYF. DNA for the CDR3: TGTGCCAGCAGTTTGGGACAGGGGGACTACGAGCAGTACTTC.

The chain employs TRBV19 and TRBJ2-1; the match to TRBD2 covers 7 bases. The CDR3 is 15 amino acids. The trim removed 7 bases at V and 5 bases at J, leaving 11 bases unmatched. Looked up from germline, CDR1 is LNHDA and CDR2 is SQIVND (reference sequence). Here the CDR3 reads CASTPSPAGNNEQFF. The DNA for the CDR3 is TGTGCCAGTACCCCCAGTCCAGCGGGAAACAATGAGCAGTTCTTC.

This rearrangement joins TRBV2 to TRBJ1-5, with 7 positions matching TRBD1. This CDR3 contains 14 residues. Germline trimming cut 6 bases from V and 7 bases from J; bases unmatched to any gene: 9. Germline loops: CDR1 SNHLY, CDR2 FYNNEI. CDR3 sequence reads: CASRTGAPGQPQHF. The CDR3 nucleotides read TGTGCCAGCAGAACAGGGGCCCCGGGACAGCCCCAGCATTTT.